These 9 T cell receptor beta chains came from one sample sequenced in a study of human T cells and chemical hapten exposure. TCRdb ran MiXCR on the RACE reads and lists one entry per CDR3 protein. The sample holds some 81,000 distinct CDR3 sequences, approximately 8% seen once. Indicated time point: patch test 1, 2 weeks after DPC sensitization. The treatment here: therapeutic diphenylcyclopropenone sensitization with weekly scalp DPC. Sequences were derived from whole blood, sampled in connection with sensitization to the hapten diphenylcyclopropenone (DPC). Receptors were obtained from a woman in her 30s with alopecia areata. Some clones in this sample may be carry-over from other donors' samples.

The chain employs TRBV30 and TRBJ1-5; weak D call: TRBD1 (5 bases). This CDR3 is 14 amino acids long. The germline V gene has CDR1 GTSNPN and CDR2 SVGIG (reference sequence). The V end was cut by 2 bases, the J end by 5 bases, with 13 bases between. The CDR3 region has the DNA TGTGCCTGGAGTTATGGGGGGAGGGATCAGCCCCAGCATTTT. This encodes CAWSYGGRDQPQHF.

The table lists this clonotype with many counts. This chain's CDR3 is CASRNEDRNYGYTF. As DNA, the CDR3 is TGTGCCAGCAGAAACGAAGACAGAAACTATGGCTACACCTTC. The chain uses TRBV6-1 and TRBJ1-2; TRBD1 might be the D (5 bases). Between the trimmed V and J ends, which lost 6 bases and 2 bases, there was a span of 13 bases. Per the germline V gene, CDR1 is MNHNS and CDR2 is SASEGT. This CDR3 region has 14 residues.

There are a few counts of this clonotype. The V gene is TRBV7-3, the J gene TRBJ2-5; 10 positions agree with TRBD2. The V gene end was trimmed by 6 bases and the J gene end by 0 bases; junction bases not matched to a gene: 4. In germline, CDR1 is SGHTA, CDR2 FQGTGA. The CDR3 runs to 15 residues. In nucleotides, the CDR3 is TGTGCCAGCAGACCCGGACTAGCGGACCAAGAGACCCAGTACTTC. Translated: CASRPGLADQETQYF. Variable domain in full (rest from reference TRBV7-3 and TRBJ2-5): GAGVSQTPSNKVTEKGKYVELRCDPISGHTALYWYRQSLGQGPEFLIYFQGTGAADDSGLPNDRFFAVRPEGSVSTLKIQRTERGDSAVYLCASRPGLADQETQYFGPGTRLLVL.

At least ten counts were recorded for this clonotype. The chain joins TRBV7-2 to TRBJ1-3; 7 bases fit TRBD1. V trimming: 8 bases; J trimming: 2 bases; junction bases outside the gene matches: 3. Germline V gene data show CDR1 as SGHTA and CDR2 as FQGNSA. The CDR3 has 13 residues. The CDR3 nucleotides are TGTGCCAGCCGGCAGGGGGCTGGAAACACCATATATTTT. Translating it yields CASRQGAGNTIYF. The full variable domain, in which reference TRBV7-2 and TRBJ1-3 provide the parts outside the CDR3, is GAGVSQSPSNKVTEKGKDVELRCDPISGHTALYWYRQSLGQGLEFLIYFQGNSAPDKSGLPSDRFSAERTGGSVSTLTIQRTQQEDSAVYLCASRQGAGNTIYFGEGSWLTVV.

This clonotype has a count of ten or more. The chain links TRBV4-1 to TRBJ1-1, with D unresolved. Germline loops: CDR1 MGHRA, CDR2 YSYEKL. Deletions cut 0 bases from V and 1 base from J, with 12 bases between. The CDR3 has 16 amino acids. The CDR3: CASSQDSRPENTEAFF. CDR3 bases: TGCGCCAGCAGCCAAGATAGCAGGCCGGAGAACACTGAAGCTTTCTTT.

A few counts support this clonotype. The chain joins TRBV6-1 to TRBJ1-6; D gene uncertain. This CDR3 has 17 amino acids. Trimming removed 0 bases from V and 0 bases from J, with 9 bases in between. CDR1 and CDR2 (germline): MNHNS, SASEGT. The CDR3 nucleotides are TGTGCCAGCAGTGAAGCGGTCCTTAGCTCCTATAATTCACCCCTCCACTTT. This encodes CASSEAVLSSYNSPLHF.

This clonotype was seen only a few times. This chain connects TRBV4-2 to TRBJ1-1; D uncertain. This CDR3 has 18 amino acids. CDR1 LGHNA and CDR2 YNFKEQ come from the germline V gene. V gave up 0 bases and J gave up 2 bases, with 19 bases separating them. CDR3 amino acids: CASSQETVLAGSNTEAFF. CDR3 DNA sequence: TGTGCCAGCAGCCAAGAGACGGTCTTGGCTGGCAGTAACACTGAAGCTTTCTTT.

This clonotype was seen repeatedly, ten times or more. This chain uses TRBV18 with TRBJ2-5; weak D call: TRBD1 (6 bases). V dropped 2 bases and J dropped 6 bases, with 10 bases sitting between them. From germline, CDR1 is KGHSH and CDR2 LQKENI. The CDR3 has 13 amino acids. This CDR3 reads CASSPGGSKTQYF. The CDR3 bases are TGTGCCAGCTCACCAGGGGGCTCAAAGACCCAGTACTTC.

This clonotype was counted at least ten times. CDR3 sequence: CASSPGTPADTQYF. The CDR3, as DNA: TGTGCCAGCAGCCCCGGGACTCCCGCAGATACGCAGTATTTT. The chain couples TRBV3-1 to TRBJ2-3; a weak D match, TRBD2 (6 bases). The germline CDR1 and CDR2 sequences are LGHDT and YNNKEL (reference sequence). This CDR3 has 14 amino acids. The germline V and J ends were trimmed by 4 bases and 4 bases, with 12 bases remaining between them.